This entry lists 7 T cell receptor beta chains sequenced from one sample in a study of cytomegalovirus exposure and HLA in healthy donors. Primers included in the PCR were 60 Vbeta and 13 Jbeta primers. Data came from immunoSEQ multiplex PCR; TCRdb stores just in-frame clones and leaves some out. The repertoire holds under 200,000 clones, with around 77% as singletons. The sample consisted of PBMCs. The receptor source for this set is a woman aged 25 to 39 in good health and CMV-seronegative.

This clone has more than one count but fewer than ten. V and J are TRBV14 and TRBJ2-5, with 7 bases aligning to TRBD1. The V gene's germline CDR1 is SGHDN and CDR2 FVKESK. The CDR3 is made up of 17 amino acids. The V segment lost 4 bases and the J segment 2 bases; nucleotides outside the gene matches: 13. CDR3 in amino acids: CASSLRGTGAKQETQYF. CDR3 sequence (DNA): TGTGCCAGCAGCCTTAGGGGTACAGGGGCGAAACAAGAGACCCAGTACTTC.

The rearrangement links TRBV7-9 to TRBJ2-1; 7 positions match TRBD2. CDR3 size: 12 residues. Germline V CDR1 and CDR2: SEHNR, FQNEAQ (reference sequence). Trimming at V came to 3 bases and at J to 14 bases, leaving 7 bases not matched to a gene. CDR3 loop: CASSFPGEGEFF. Here the CDR3 DNA reads TGTGCCAGCAGCTTTCCGGGGGAGGGTGAGTTCTTC.

The sample holds a few counts of this clone. J is TRBJ2-7 and V is TRBV5-8; possibly TRBD2 for D (5 bases). Germline V CDR1 and CDR2: SGHTS, YDEGEE. This CDR3 is built from 13 residues. The germline V and J ends were trimmed by 0 bases and 7 bases, with 11 bases remaining between them. CDR3 nucleotide sequence: TGTGCCAGCAGCTTGGCGGGGTCAACGGAGCAGTACTTC. This codes for CASSLAGSTEQYF.

The V and J genes are TRBV6-6 and TRBJ2-5, with D uncertain. This CDR3 region has 12 residues. Trimming cost V 5 bases and J 5 bases, with 9 bases left between them. Germline V gene data show CDR1 as MNHNY and CDR2 as SVGAGI (reference sequence). The CDR3 spells CASSQALETQYF. CDR3 DNA sequence: TGTGCCAGCAGTCAGGCCCTGGAGACCCAGTACTTC.

This sequence joins TRBV19 and TRBJ1-1; possible D gene TRBD1, 6 bases. With 5 bases removed from V and 4 bases from J, the gap between germline ends came to 14 bases. Germline loops: CDR1 LNHDA, CDR2 SQIVND (reference sequence). This CDR3 spans 14 amino acids. The CDR3 region has the DNA TGTGCCAGTAGTCCGACAGGAGGCGCCACTGAAGCTTTCTTT. Amino acids: CASSPTGGATEAFF.

The table lists this clone with a count of one. V is TRBV2 and J is TRBJ2-7; D ambiguous. The CDR3 runs 12 residues. Trimming took off 6 bases at V and 1 base at J, with 7 bases between the two ends. Germline V gene lookup returns CDR1 SNHLY and CDR2 FYNNEI. CDR3 protein: CASREPSYEQYF. In DNA, the CDR3 is TGTGCCAGCAGGGAACCGTCCTACGAGCAGTACTTC.

V is TRBV7-6 and J is TRBJ2-3; 14 bases match TRBD2. The CDR3 is 16 amino acids. CDR1 is SGHVS, CDR2 FNYEAQ, per germline. The trim removed 5 bases at V and 2 bases at J, leaving 3 bases unmatched. For the CDR3, the DNA is TGTGCCAGCAGCCGGACTAGCGGGGGGCCCACAGATACGCAGTATTTT. Translating gives CASSRTSGGPTDTQYF.